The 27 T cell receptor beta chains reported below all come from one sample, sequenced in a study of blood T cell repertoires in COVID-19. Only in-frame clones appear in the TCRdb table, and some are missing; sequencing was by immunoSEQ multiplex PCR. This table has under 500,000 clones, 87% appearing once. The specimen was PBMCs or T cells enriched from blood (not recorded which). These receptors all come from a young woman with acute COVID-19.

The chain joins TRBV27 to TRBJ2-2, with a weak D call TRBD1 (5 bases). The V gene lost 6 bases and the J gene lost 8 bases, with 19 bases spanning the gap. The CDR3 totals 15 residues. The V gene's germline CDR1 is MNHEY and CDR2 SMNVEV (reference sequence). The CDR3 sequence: CASRPVKGKRGELFF. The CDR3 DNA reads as TGTGCCAGCAGACCTGTTAAGGGGAAAAGGGGGGAGCTGTTTTTT.

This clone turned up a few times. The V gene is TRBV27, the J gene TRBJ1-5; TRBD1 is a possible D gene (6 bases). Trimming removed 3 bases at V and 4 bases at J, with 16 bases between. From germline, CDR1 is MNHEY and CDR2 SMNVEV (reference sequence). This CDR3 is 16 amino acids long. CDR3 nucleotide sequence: TGTGCCAGCAGTTTGGGCCGGGACAAACTAAATCAGCCCCAGCATTTT. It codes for CASSLGRDKLNQPQHF.

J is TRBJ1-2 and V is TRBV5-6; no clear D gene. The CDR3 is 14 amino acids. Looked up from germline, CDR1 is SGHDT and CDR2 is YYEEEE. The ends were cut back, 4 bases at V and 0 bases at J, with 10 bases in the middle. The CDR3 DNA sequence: TGTGCCAGCAGCCCTGACACAGCTAACTATGGCTACACCTTC. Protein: CASSPDTANYGYTF.

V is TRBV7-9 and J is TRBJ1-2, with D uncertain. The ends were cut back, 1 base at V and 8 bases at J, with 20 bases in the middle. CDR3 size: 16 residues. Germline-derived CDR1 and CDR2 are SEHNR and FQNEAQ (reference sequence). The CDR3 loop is CASSLEPRVKSEGYTF. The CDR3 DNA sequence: TGTGCCAGCAGCTTAGAGCCACGGGTTAAATCTGAAGGCTACACCTTC.

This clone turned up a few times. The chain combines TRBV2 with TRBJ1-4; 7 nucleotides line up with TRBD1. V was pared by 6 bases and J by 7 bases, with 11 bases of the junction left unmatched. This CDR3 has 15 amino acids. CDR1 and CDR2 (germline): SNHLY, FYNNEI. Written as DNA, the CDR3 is TGTGCCAGCAGCCTAAGAGGGACAGCCGGTGAAAAACTGTTTTTT. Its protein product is CASSLRGTAGEKLFF.

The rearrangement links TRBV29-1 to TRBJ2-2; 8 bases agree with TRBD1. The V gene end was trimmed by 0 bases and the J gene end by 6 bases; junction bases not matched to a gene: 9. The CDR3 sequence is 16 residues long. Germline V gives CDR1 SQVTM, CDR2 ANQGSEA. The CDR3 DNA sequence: TGCAGCGTTGAAGACCCCGGGACAGGTTTACCCGGGGAGCTGTTTTTT. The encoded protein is CSVEDPGTGLPGELFF.

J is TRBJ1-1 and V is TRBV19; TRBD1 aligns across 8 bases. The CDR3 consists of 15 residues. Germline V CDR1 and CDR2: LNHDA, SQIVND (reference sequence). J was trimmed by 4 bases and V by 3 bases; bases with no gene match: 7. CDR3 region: CASSILGTGGTEAFF. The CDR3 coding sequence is TGTGCCAGTAGTATTTTAGGGACAGGAGGCACTGAAGCTTTCTTT.

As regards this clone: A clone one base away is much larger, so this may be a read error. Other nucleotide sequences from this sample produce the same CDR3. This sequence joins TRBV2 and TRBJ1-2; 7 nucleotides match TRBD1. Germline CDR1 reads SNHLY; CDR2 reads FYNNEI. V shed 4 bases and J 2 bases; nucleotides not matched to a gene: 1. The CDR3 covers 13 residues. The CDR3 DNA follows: TGTGCCAGCAGTGCGGACAGGAACTATGGCTACACCTTC. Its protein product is CASSADRNYGYTF.

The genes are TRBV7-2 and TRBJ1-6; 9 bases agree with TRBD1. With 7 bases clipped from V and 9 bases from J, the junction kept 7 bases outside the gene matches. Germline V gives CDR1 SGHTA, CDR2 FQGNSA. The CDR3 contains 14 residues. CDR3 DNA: TGTGCCAGCACCTGGGGGGACAGGGTTTCACCCCTCCACTTT. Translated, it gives CASTWGDRVSPLHF.

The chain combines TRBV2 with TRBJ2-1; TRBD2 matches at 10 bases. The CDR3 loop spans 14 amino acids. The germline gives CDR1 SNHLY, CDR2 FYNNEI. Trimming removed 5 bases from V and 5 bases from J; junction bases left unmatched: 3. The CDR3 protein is CASSQLAGNNEQFF. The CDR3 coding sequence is TGTGCCAGCAGTCAACTAGCGGGAAACAATGAGCAGTTCTTC. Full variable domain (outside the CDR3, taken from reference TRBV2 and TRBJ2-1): EPEVTQTPSHQVTQMGQEVILRCVPISNHLYFYWYRQILGQKVEFLVSFYNNEISEKSEIFDDQFSVERPDGSNFTLKIRSTKLEDSAMYFCASSQLAGNNEQFFGPGTRLTVL.

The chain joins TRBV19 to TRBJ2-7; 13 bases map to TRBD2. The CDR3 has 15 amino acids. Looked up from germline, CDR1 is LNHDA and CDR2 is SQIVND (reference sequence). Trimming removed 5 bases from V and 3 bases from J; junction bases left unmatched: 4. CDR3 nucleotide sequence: TGTGCCAGTAGTCCGGGACTAGCGGGAAACTACGAGCAGTACTTC. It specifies CASSPGLAGNYEQYF.

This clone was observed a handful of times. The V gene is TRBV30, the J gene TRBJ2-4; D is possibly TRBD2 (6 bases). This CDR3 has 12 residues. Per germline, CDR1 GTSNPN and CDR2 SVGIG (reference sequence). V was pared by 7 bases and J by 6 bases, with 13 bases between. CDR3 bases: TGTGCCTCTAACTTGGGGGGAAACATTCAGTACTTC. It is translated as CASNLGGNIQYF.

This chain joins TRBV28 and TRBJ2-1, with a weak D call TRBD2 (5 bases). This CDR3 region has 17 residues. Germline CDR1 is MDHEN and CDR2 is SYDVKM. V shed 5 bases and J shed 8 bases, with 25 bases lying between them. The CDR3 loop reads CASSPSRLQRSIHEQFF. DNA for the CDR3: TGTGCCAGCAGTCCCTCACGGCTCCAGCGGAGTATCCATGAGCAGTTCTTC.

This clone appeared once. The CDR3 loop reads CASISFRGYNEQFF. CDR3 bases: TGTGCCAGCATTTCATTCAGGGGGTACAATGAGCAGTTCTTC. This chain connects TRBV2 to TRBJ2-1; 7 positions match TRBD1. This CDR3 contains 14 residues. V was clipped by 7 bases and J by 4 bases; unmatched bases: 7. Germline V gene data show CDR1 as SNHLY and CDR2 as FYNNEI.

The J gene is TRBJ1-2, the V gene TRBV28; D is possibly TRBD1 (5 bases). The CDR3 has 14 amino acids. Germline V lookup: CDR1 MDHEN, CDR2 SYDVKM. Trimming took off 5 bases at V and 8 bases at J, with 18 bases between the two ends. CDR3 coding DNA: TGTGCCAGCAGTCCCCACTCAGGAGGGGAGGGCTACACCTTC. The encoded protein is CASSPHSGGEGYTF.

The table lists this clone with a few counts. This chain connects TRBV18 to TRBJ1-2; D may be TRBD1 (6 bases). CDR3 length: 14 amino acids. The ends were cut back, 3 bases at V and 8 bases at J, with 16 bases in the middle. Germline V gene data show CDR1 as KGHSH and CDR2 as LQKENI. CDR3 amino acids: CASSPAGTTRGYTF. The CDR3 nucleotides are TGTGCCAGCTCACCCGCCGGGACAACTAGAGGCTACACCTTC.

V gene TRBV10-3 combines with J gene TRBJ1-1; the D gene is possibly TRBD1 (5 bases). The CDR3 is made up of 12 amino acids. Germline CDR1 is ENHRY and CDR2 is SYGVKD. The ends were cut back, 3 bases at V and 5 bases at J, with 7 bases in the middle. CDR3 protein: CAISDRETEAFF. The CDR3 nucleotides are TGTGCCATCAGTGACAGGGAAACTGAAGCTTTCTTT.

CDR3 protein: CASSLALAGKNIQYF. The CDR3, as DNA: TGTGCCAGCTCTCTTGCGCTAGCGGGCAAAAACATTCAGTACTTC. The chain uses TRBV19 and TRBJ2-4, with 8 bases fitting TRBD2. There are 15 residues in the CDR3. V shed 9 bases, J shed 3 bases, and the junction held 10 bases outside the gene matches. Germline V gene sequence: CDR1 LNHDA, CDR2 SQIVND (reference sequence). Using reference TRBV19 and TRBJ2-4 for the parts outside the CDR3, the full variable domain is DGGITQSPKYLFRKEGQNVTLSCEQNLNHDAMYWYRQDPGQGLRLIYYSQIVNDFQKGDIAEGYSVSREKKESFPLTVTSAQKNPTAFYLCASSLALAGKNIQYFGAGTRLSVL.

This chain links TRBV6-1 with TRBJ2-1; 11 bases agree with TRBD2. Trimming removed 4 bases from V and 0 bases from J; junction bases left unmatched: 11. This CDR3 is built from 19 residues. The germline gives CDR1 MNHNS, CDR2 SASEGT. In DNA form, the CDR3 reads TGTGCCAGCAGTGCAACGGGACTAGCGGAAGCCCCCTCCTACAATGAGCAGTTCTTC. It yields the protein CASSATGLAEAPSYNEQFF.

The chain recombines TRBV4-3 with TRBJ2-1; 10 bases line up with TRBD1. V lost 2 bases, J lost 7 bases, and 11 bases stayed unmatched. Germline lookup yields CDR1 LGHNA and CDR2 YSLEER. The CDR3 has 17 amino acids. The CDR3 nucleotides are TGCGCCAGCAGCCAATCCCGTCGGGGGACAGGGGATAATGAGCAGTTCTTC. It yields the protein CASSQSRRGTGDNEQFF.

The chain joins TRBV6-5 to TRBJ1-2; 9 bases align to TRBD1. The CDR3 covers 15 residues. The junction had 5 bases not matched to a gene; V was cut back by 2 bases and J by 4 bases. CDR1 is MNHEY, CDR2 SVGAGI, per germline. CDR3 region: CASSYPGQGIYGYTF. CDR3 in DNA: TGTGCCAGCAGTTACCCGGGACAGGGAATCTATGGCTACACCTTC.

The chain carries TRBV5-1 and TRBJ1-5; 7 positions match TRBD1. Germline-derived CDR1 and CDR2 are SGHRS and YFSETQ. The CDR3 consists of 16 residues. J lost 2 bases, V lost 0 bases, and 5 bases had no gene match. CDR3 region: CASSLEGAGGNQPQHF. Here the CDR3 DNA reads TGCGCCAGCAGCTTGGAGGGGGCAGGGGGCAATCAGCCCCAGCATTTT. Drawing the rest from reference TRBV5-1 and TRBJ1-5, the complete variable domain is KAGVTQTPRYLIKTRGQQVTLSCSPISGHRSVSWYQQTPGQGLQFLFEYFSETQRNKGNFPGRFSGRQFSNSRSEMNVSTLELGDSALYLCASSLEGAGGNQPQHFGDGTRLSIL.

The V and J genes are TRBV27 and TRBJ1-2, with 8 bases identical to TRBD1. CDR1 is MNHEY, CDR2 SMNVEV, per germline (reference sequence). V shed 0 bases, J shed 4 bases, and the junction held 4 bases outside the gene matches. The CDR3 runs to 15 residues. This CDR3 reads CASSLSDRGGYGYTF. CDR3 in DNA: TGTGCCAGCAGTTTATCCGACAGGGGAGGCTATGGCTACACCTTC.

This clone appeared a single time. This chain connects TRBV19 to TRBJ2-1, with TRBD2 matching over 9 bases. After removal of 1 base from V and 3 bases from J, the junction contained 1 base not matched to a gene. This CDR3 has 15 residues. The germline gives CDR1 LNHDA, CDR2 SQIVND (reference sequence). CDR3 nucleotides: TGTGCCAGTAGTATAGCTAGCGGGGACTACAATGAGCAGTTCTTC. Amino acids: CASSIASGDYNEQFF.

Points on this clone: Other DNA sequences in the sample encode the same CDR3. This chain's CDR3 is CASRQGNQPQHF. For the CDR3, the DNA is TGTGCCAGCAGGCAGGGGAATCAGCCCCAGCATTTT. The J gene is TRBJ1-5, the V gene TRBV12-3 or TRBV12-4, with D possibly matching TRBD1 (6 bases). V lost 6 bases and J lost 4, with 7 bases in between. The CDR3 covers 12 residues.

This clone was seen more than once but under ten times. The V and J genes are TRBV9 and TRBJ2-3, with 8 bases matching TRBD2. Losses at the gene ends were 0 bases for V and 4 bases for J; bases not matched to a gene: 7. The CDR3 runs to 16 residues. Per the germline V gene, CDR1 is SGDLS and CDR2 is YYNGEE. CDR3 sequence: CASSVGNSGKSDTQYF. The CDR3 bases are TGTGCCAGCAGCGTAGGTAATAGCGGGAAGTCAGATACGCAGTATTTT.

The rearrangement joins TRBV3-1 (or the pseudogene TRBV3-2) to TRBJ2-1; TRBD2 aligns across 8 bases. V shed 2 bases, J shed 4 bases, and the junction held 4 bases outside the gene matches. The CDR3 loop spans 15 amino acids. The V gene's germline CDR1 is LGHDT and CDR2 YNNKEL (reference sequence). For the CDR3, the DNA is TGTGCCAGCAGCCAACGTGGGACTAGATACAATGAGCAGTTCTTC. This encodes CASSQRGTRYNEQFF.